This T cell receptor (beta chain) was retrieved from a study (dated by TCRdb to 2014 to 2015). As for the study more broadly: The study set out to test whether tumor-infiltrating Tregs in breast cancer get recruited from blood Tregs or are instead converted in situ from other CD4+ T cell subsets. Findings and caveats that apply to the study as a whole: The larger-cohort validation was restricted to a single TCR beta V-J rearrangement rather than whole repertoires. The greatest overlap of tumor-infiltrating Treg TCR alpha and beta sequences was with tumor naive CD4+ T cells, followed next by blood naive CD4+ T cells. Tumor memory CD4+ T cell TCR gene usage clustered with blood and lymph node memory CD4+ cells and lymph node naive CD4+ cells.

As encoded in the germline V gene, CDR1 is SGHDT while CDR2 is YYEEEE. The CDR3 contains 15 residues, cysteine and phenylalanine counted. Only the CDR3 portion is preserved as DNA: 45 bases, with reading frame beginning at the first base. As regards this clonotype: Which antigen it targets is not known. A read error may be the cause here, since a much bigger clone is one base away.

CD4+CD45RO+CD25- cells were isolated as memory CD4+ T cells. Tregs, naive and memory CD4+ T cells from tumor, blood and ipsilateral draining lymph nodes of a few breast cancer patients underwent full-length TCR alpha and beta sequencing. Tumor tissue and lymph nodes obtained from ipsilateral axillary dissection were perfused with PBS, minced and then digested with collagenase I and hyaluronidase. Ficoll density gradient centrifugation was used to isolate mononuclear cells from either lymph nodes or 50 ml of peripheral blood. Sorted cell populations were confirmed by FACS to exceed 90% purity. Amplification of full-length TCR variable regions was done by 5' RACE PCR using constant-region reverse primers, and this step was followed by semi-nested PCR with Nested Universal Primer A. The ReliaPrep RNA Cell Miniprep System was used to extract total RNA, which was then reverse transcribed into 5'RACE-ready cDNA with the SMARTer RACE 5'/3' Kit. Multiplex adaptors were used to barcode the full-length TCR alpha and beta libraries, which were then sequenced on an Illumina MiSeq. The paper's processing steps were these. For each of nine subset-tissue groups, sequencing data from the five patients were pooled, and the groups were compared by unsupervised clustering of TCR gene usage. Repertoire similarity was calculated with the Morisita-Horn index, weighting shared sequences by their contribution to each repertoire. TCRdb reprocessing: public reads trimmed at Q25 with fastp, clones called with MiXCR, in-frame beta chains kept. Each CDR3 protein appears once, grouped with its most common genes and DNA. TCRdb's processing, not the authors', yielded these V and J calls. This sample has fewer than 80,000 distinct CDR3 sequences in its table, and about 20% of those were observed once. Under 3.5% of the sample is in the top ten clones.

In this chain, TRBV5-6 is recombined with TRBJ1-1; the best D guess is TRBD1, with 5 bases matching. The clonotype originates from a female donor with breast cancer. The sample taken for sequencing was memory CD4+ T cells sorted from a lymph node. The cell subset or site label, as the study defines it: memory CD4+ T cells, CD4+CD45RO+CD25-. The DNA sequence follows: TGTGCCAGCGGCTTGCCAGGGTCCCAGGACGCTGAAGCTTTCTTT. This is translated as CASGLPGSQDAEAFF.